This T cell receptor (beta chain) stems from a study of blood T cell repertoires in COVID-19. Study as a whole: The samples span acute and convalescent COVID-19 from the United States, Italy and Spain. PBMCs, B-cell-depleted T cells, or T cells were the source of the cDNA or gDNA that made up the material.

Assay used: immunoSEQ multiplex PCR; TCRdb lists only in-frame clones, some missing. The sample lists 200,000 to 300,000 clones, about 87% seen once, with approximately 1.4% in the top ten. CDR1 and CDR2 (germline): SGHDT, YYEEEE. Trimming at V came to 4 bases and at J to 3 bases, leaving 7 bases not matched to a gene. This CDR3 region has 14 residues. The sequenced sample was peripheral blood. The chain links TRBV5-6 to TRBJ2-7, with 7 nucleotides matching TRBD1. This clonotype originated in a woman aged 40 to 50 who had recovered from COVID-19. The DNA of the CDR3 is TGTGCCAGCAGCCCCCGGGACAGCAGCTACGAGCAGTACTTC. Residues: CASSPRDSSYEQYF.